This is a list of T cell receptor beta chains from one sample in a study of tumor and adjacent non-tumor tissue in lung cancer. Using its own MiXCR run on the multiplex PCR reads, TCRdb lists one record per CDR3 protein. This table holds some 68,000 distinct CDR3 sequences, more than 75% found once. Source material: distant non-tumor lung tissue. These receptors came from a man aged 55 to 70 with non-small cell lung cancer. The CDR3 runs from the conserved cysteine through the conserved F or W. A D gene is named only where the DNA matches it firmly. Some rows have no size entry. The others give once, few or many, or a class for an expanded clone.

v_call: TRBV11-2; j_call: TRBJ2-2; clone_size: NA; d_call: NA; cdr3_length: 13; cdr3_nt: TGTGCCAGCAGTCGAAAGAACATCGGGGAGCTGTTTTTC; cdr3_aa: CASSRKNIGELFF
v_call: TRBV4-1; j_call: TRBJ1-6; clone_size: NA; d_call: NA; cdr3_length: 15; cdr3_nt: TGCACCAGCAGCCAAGGGCAGGGCTTGGTTTCACCCCTCCTCTTT; cdr3_aa: CTSSQGQGLVSPLLF
v_call: TRBV5-1; j_call: TRBJ1-1; clone_size: many; d_call: NA; cdr3_length: 12; cdr3_nt: TGCGCCAGCAGCTCGACAGGACCTGAAGCTTTCTTT; cdr3_aa: CASSSTGPEAFF
v_call: TRBV20-1; j_call: TRBJ2-7; clone_size: many; d_call: TRBD1; cdr3_length: 14; cdr3_nt: TGCAGTGCACCACTCACAGGGGGCAGGAACGAGCAGTACTTC; cdr3_aa: CSAPLTGGRNEQYF
v_call: TRBV5-6; j_call: TRBJ2-5; clone_size: NA; d_call: NA; cdr3_length: 15; cdr3_nt: TGTGCCAGCATCCTCAGGGAAAGTTACCAAGAGACCAGGTACTTC; cdr3_aa: CASILRESYQETRYF
v_call: TRBV6-5; j_call: TRBJ2-7; clone_size: NA; d_call: TRBD1; cdr3_length: 13; cdr3_nt: TGTGCCAGCAGTTACCGACCGGACAGGCAACAGTACTTC; cdr3_aa: CASSYRPDRQQYF
v_call: TRBV2; j_call: TRBJ1-1; clone_size: NA; d_call: NA; cdr3_length: 12; cdr3_nt: TGTGCCAACAGCCAGGGTAGCACTGAAGCCTTCTTT; cdr3_aa: CANSQGSTEAFF
v_call: TRBV7-9; j_call: TRBJ2-1; clone_size: NA; d_call: NA; cdr3_length: 12; cdr3_nt: TGTGTCAGCAGCTTCGGCAACGATGAACAGTTCTTC; cdr3_aa: CVSSFGNDEQFF
v_call: TRBV10-3; j_call: TRBJ1-2; clone_size: NA; d_call: NA; cdr3_length: 15; cdr3_nt: TGTGCCATCAGTGGGTCTGTGCAGAGGAGTCATGGCTACACCTTC; cdr3_aa: CAISGSVQRSHGYTF
v_call: TRBV6-1; j_call: TRBJ2-7; clone_size: NA; d_call: NA; cdr3_length: 11; cdr3_nt: TGTGCCAGCAGTGAAGAACGGACAGCCTATTTC; cdr3_aa: CASSEERTAYF
v_call: TRBV6-1; j_call: TRBJ2-3; clone_size: NA; d_call: NA; cdr3_length: 15; cdr3_nt: TGTGCCAGCAGTGAACTTCAGGGTAGTATAGATATGCCGTATTTT; cdr3_aa: CASSELQGSIDMPYF
v_call: TRBV9; j_call: TRBJ2-1; clone_size: NA; d_call: NA; cdr3_length: 15; cdr3_nt: TGTGCCAGCAGCGTAGCGGAGGGCTCCTACAATGAGCAGTTCTTC; cdr3_aa: CASSVAEGSYNEQFF
v_call: TRBV11-2; j_call: TRBJ2-1; clone_size: few; d_call: NA; cdr3_length: 13; cdr3_nt: TGTACCAGCACTCTCAGTCGGGACAATGAGCAGTTATTC; cdr3_aa: CTSTLSRDNEQLF
v_call: TRBV4-1; j_call: TRBJ1-2; clone_size: NA; d_call: NA; cdr3_length: 15; cdr3_nt: TGCGCCGGCAGCCCCACGCAGGGTAACTACTATGGTTACACCTTC; cdr3_aa: CAGSPTQGNYYGYTF
v_call: TRBV25-1; j_call: TRBJ2-4; clone_size: NA; d_call: NA; cdr3_length: 14; cdr3_nt: TGTGCCAGCAGTGACGACAGGTCGGGGGACATTCAGTACTTC; cdr3_aa: CASSDDRSGDIQYF
v_call: TRBV5-6; j_call: TRBJ1-2; clone_size: NA; d_call: NA; cdr3_length: 15; cdr3_nt: TGTACCAGCAACGGCGCGACGGGGATTAACTATGGCTACATCTTC; cdr3_aa: CTSNGATGINYGYIF
v_call: TRBV20-1; j_call: TRBJ2-7; clone_size: once; d_call: TRBD1; cdr3_length: 14; cdr3_nt: TGCAGTGCTCAGATCCGGGACAGGTCTCGCGAGCAGTACTTC; cdr3_aa: CSAQIRDRSREQYF
v_call: TRBV6-1; j_call: TRBJ1-1; clone_size: NA; d_call: NA; cdr3_length: 13; cdr3_nt: TGTGCCAGCTGGGGGGTGTCGAACACTGAAACTTTCTTT; cdr3_aa: CASWGVSNTETFF
v_call: TRBV2; j_call: TRBJ2-5; clone_size: many; d_call: TRBD1; cdr3_length: 13; cdr3_nt: TGTGCCAGCAGCTGGGACAGAGAAGAGACCCAGTACTTC; cdr3_aa: CASSWDREETQYF
v_call: TRBV11-2; j_call: TRBJ1-1; clone_size: NA; d_call: NA; cdr3_length: 14; cdr3_nt: TGTGCCAACAGCTTAGAGCCGAGAGACCCTGAAGCTTTCTTC; cdr3_aa: CANSLEPRDPEAFF
v_call: TRBV5-1; j_call: TRBJ2-2; clone_size: NA; d_call: NA; cdr3_length: 14; cdr3_nt: TGCGCCAGCAGCATAGAGAAGTTAACCGGGGAGCTGTTTTTT; cdr3_aa: CASSIEKLTGELFF
v_call: TRBV5-1; j_call: TRBJ2-7; clone_size: NA; d_call: TRBD2; cdr3_length: 15; cdr3_nt: TGCGCCAGCAGCTCGTCGGGACTAACGGCCTACCAGCAGTACTTC; cdr3_aa: CASSSSGLTAYQQYF
v_call: TRBV6-5; j_call: TRBJ2-7; clone_size: NA; d_call: NA; cdr3_length: 14; cdr3_nt: TGTGCCAACACTCGGGCCGCCTTCTCCTACGAGCAGTATTTC; cdr3_aa: CANTRAAFSYEQYF
v_call: TRBV5-6; j_call: TRBJ2-7; clone_size: NA; d_call: NA; cdr3_length: 14; cdr3_nt: TGTGCCAGCAGCCCCCTAGACGCCTCCTACGAGCAGTACTTC; cdr3_aa: CASSPLDASYEQYF
v_call: TRBV29-1; j_call: TRBJ2-3; clone_size: NA; d_call: TRBD1; cdr3_length: 14; cdr3_nt: TGCAGCGTCACAGGGGCCTCTGTCACTGATACGCAGTATTTT; cdr3_aa: CSVTGASVTDTQYF